This T cell receptor beta chain was sequenced during a study of PD-1 blockade in classical Hodgkin lymphoma. Study-level points and caveats: The baseline diversity of complete responders showed similarity to that of newly diagnosed patients. CD4+ TCR diversity, unlike CD8+, climbed significantly by C4D1. Nothing has yet pinned down what causes the repertoire differences, possibly disease activity or prior therapy.

Concerning this clone itself: Antigen specificity is unknown.

Profiling relied on immunoSEQ multiplex PCR, and the TCRdb table lists in-frame clones only, not all of them. The profile shows 14,000 or so clones, roughly 85% of them singletons. Every patient relapsed after autologous stem cell transplantation, and brentuximab vedotin exposure varied. The junction had 7 bases not matched to a gene; V was cut back by 4 bases and J by 4 bases. Germline loops: CDR1 SGHTA, CDR2 FQGTGA. This CDR3 comprises 17 residues. The chain links TRBV7-3 to TRBJ2-3; 14 bases are a match to TRBD2. The sequences come from peripheral blood mononuclear cells (PBMCs), collected at baseline. The sequence came from a human donor with classical Hodgkin lymphoma. The CDR3 protein is CASSSGTSGGGADTQYF. Here the CDR3 DNA reads TGTGCCAGCAGCTCCGGGACTAGCGGGGGAGGAGCAGATACGCAGTATTTT.